The clone carrying this T cell receptor (beta chain) was counted a few times. The sample is drawn from a study of tumor-infiltrating lymphocytes in primary liver carcinoma. Whole-study context: These were node-negative, non-metastatic T1-T3 tumors of 4.2 to 10 cm.

They got blood RNA out of unsorted whole blood and also pulled out germline DNA. This CDR3 has 14 amino acids. V dropped 7 bases and J dropped 7; count of bases not matched to a gene: 9. Germline CDR1 is ENHRY and CDR2 is SYGVKD. Constant-region priming of roughly 500 ng total RNA yielded TCR beta cDNA. Library construction for TCR beta comprised three nested multiplex PCR rounds performed with slightly modified ARM-PCR. PCR rounds one and two used TRBV1-TRBV30 forward primers with a C-beta reverse primer for approximately 11 cycles each. TCRdb recomputed calls from the multiplex PCR reads with MiXCR, one row per CDR3 protein. This sample has approximately 330,000 distinct CDR3 sequences, with about 61% found just once.

The origin of this receptor is a man aged 40-49 years with primary liver carcinoma and hepatitis B virus infection. The gene calls are TRBV10-3 and TRBJ2-7, with TRBD1 matching over 11 bases. What was sequenced was peripheral blood. CDR3 protein: CAITSGQGAGEQYF. CDR3 DNA: TGTGCCATCACCTCCGGACAGGGGGCGGGAGAGCAGTACTTC.